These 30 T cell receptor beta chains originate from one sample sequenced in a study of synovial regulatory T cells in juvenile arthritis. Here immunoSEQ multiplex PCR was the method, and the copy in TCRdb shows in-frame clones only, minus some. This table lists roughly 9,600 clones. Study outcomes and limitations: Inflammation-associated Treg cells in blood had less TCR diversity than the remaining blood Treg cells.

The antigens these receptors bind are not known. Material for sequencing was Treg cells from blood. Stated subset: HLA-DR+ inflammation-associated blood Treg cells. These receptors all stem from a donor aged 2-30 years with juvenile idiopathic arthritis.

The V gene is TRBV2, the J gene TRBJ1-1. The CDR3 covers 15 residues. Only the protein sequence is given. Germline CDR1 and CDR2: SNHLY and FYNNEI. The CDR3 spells CASSEWGEVNTEAFF.

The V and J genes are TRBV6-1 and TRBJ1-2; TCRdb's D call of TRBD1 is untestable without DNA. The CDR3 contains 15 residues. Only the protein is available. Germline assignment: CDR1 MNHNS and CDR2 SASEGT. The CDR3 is CASSDGDNLIYGYTF.

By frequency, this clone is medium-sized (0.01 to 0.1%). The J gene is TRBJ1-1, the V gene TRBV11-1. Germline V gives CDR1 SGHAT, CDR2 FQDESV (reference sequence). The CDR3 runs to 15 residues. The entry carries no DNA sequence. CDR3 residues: CASSPRGRVNTEAFF.

This CDR3 is CATSRQSSGANVLTF. This rearrangement joins TRBV15 to TRBJ2-6. The CDR3 is 15 amino acids. There is no recorded DNA. The germline V gene has CDR1 LNHNV and CDR2 YYDKDF (reference sequence). The full variable domain, completed using reference TRBV15 and TRBJ2-6, is DAMVIQNPRYQVTQFGKPVTLSCSQTLNHNVMYWYQQKSSQAPKLLFHYYDKDFNNEADTPDNFQSRRPNTSFCFLDIRSPGLGDTAMYLCATSRQSSGANVLTFGAGSRLTVL.

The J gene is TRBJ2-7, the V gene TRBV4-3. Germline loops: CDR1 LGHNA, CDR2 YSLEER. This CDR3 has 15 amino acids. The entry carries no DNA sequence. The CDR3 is CASSQDWGYRHEQYV.

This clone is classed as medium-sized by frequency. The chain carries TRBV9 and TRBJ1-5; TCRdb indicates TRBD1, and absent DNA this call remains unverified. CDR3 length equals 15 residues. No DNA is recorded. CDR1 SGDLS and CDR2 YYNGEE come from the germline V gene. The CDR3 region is CASSSLRDSNQPQHF.

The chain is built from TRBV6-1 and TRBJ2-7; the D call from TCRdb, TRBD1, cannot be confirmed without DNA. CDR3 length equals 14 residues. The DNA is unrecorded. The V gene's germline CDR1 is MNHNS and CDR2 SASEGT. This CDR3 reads CASRLRQGVYEQYF.

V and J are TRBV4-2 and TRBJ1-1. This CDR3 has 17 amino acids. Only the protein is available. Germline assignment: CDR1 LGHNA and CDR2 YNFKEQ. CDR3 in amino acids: CASSQHSPGDGNTEAFF.

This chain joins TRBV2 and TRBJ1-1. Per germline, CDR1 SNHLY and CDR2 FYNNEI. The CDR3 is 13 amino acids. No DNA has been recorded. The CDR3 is CASSELENTEAFF.

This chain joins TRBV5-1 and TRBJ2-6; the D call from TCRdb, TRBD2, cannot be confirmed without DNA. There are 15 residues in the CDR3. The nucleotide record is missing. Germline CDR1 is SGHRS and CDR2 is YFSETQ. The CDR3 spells CASSLDGSGANVLTF.

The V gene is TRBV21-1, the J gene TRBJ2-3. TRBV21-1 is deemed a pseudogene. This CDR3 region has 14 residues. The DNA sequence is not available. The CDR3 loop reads CANTPGRTSDTQYF.

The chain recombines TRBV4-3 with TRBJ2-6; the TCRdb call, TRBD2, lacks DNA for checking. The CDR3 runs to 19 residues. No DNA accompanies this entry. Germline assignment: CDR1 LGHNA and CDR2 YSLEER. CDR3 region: CASSQDWGGGASGANVLTF.

This CDR3 is CAISATGSGYTEAFF. The rearrangement links TRBV10-3 to TRBJ1-1; the TCRdb D gene call, TRBD1, has no DNA to confirm it. The CDR3 is 15 amino acids. The record lacks a DNA sequence. The germline gives CDR1 ENHRY, CDR2 SYGVKD.

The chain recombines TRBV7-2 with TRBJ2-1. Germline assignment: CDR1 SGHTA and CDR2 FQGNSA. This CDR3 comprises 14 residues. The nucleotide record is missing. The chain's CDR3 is CASSKDSGLLEQFF.

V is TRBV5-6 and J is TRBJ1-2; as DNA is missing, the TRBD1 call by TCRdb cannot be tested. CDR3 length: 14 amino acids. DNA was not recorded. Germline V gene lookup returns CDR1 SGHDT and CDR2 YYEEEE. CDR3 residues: CASSSFTRGRGYTF.

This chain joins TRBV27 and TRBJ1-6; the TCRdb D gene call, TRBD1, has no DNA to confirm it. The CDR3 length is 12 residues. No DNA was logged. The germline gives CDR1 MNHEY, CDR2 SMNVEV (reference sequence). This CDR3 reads CASSLQGAPLHF.

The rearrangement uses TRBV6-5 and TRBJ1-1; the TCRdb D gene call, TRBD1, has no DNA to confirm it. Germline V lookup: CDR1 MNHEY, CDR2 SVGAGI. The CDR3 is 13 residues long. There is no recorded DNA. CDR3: CASSYSLGASAFF.

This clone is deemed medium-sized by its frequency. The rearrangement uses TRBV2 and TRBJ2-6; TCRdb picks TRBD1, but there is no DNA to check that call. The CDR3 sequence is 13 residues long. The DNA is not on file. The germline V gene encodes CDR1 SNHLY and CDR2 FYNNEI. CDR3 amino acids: CASSTDRANVLTF.

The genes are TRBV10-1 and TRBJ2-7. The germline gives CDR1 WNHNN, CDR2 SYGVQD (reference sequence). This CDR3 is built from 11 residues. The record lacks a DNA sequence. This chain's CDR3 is CASQPVDEQYF.

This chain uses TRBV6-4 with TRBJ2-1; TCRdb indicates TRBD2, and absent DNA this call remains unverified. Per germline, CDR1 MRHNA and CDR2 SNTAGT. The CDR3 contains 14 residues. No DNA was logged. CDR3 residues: CATSVEGGYNEQFF.

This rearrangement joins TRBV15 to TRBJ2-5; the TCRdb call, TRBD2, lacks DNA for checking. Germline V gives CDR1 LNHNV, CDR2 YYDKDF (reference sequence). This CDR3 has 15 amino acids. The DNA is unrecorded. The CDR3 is CATSRDSGGAETQYF.

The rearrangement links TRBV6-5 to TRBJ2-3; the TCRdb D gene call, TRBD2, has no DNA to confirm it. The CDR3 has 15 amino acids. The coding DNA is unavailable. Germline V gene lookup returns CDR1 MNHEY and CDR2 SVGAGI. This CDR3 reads CASSPVSGRVDTQYF.

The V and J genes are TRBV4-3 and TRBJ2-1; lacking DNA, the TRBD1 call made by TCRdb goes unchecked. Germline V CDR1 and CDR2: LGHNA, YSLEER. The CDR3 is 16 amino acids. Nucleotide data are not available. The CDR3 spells CASSQAVRHGYNEQFF.

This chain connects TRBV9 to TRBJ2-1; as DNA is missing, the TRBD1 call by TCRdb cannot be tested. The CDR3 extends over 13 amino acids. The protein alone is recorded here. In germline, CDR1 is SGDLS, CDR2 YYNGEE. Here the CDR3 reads CASSSTGYNEQFF.

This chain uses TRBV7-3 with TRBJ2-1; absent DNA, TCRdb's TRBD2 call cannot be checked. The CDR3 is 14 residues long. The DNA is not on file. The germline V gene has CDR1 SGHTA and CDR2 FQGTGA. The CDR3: CASRPGTSVNEQFF.

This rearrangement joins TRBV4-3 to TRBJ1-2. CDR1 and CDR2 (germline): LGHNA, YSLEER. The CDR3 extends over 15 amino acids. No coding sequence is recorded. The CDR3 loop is CASSQEWRWRYGYTF.

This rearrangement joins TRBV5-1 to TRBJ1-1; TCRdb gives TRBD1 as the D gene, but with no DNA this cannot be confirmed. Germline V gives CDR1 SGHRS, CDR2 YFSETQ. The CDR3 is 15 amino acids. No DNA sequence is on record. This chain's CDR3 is CASSLDSPTNTEAFF.

CDR3 amino acids: CASSSGNPQHF. The chain joins TRBV27 to TRBJ1-5; without DNA, the TCRdb call of TRBD1 cannot be checked. CDR3 size: 11 residues. No coding sequence is recorded. Looked up from germline, CDR1 is MNHEY and CDR2 is SMNVEV (reference sequence).

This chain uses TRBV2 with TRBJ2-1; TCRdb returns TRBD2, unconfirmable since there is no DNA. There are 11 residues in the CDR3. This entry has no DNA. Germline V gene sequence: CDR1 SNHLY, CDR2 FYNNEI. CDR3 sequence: CASTLSDEQFF.

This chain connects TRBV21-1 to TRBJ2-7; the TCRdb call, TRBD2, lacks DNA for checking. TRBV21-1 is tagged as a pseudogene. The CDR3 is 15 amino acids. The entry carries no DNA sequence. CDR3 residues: CASSKRGLDPYEQYF.